The clone carrying this TCR beta chain was seen a few times. This specimen belongs to a study of response to subunit inactivated influenza vaccine. The CDR3 covers 18 residues. Germline trimming cut 0 bases from V and 9 bases from J; bases unmatched to any gene: 12. Per the germline V gene, CDR1 is SGHVS and CDR2 is FQNEAQ. In TCRdb, the RT-PCR reads were re-called with MiXCR into one record per CDR3 protein. The profile shows 150,000 to 200,000 distinct CDR3 sequences, around 12% of them singletons. The same sample was also used in a study of T cells expressing NK-cell markers. That source adds: Researchers built TCR beta cDNA using 5'RACE template switching with UMIs.

The source of this sequence is a man between 45 and 60 years old who received an inactivated influenza vaccine. The sequenced sample was CD8+ T cells sorted from PBMCs, obtained 12 days after vaccination. The rearrangement joins TRBV7-8 to TRBJ2-1, with 12 bases fitting TRBD2. The CDR3 sequence: CASSLALAGGLLRSEQFF. The CDR3 DNA follows: TGTGCCAGCAGCTTAGCCCTAGCGGGGGGGCTGCTCCGCAGTGAGCAGTTCTTC.